The present TCR beta chain was sequenced within a study of glioma-infiltrating T cells. The CDR3 has 14 amino acids. Germline V gene sequence: CDR1 MNHEY, CDR2 SMNVEV (reference sequence). V lost 5 bases to trimming and J lost 10 bases, with 18 bases between them. Amplification of TCR alpha and beta CDR3 regions from RNA used iRepertoire nested multiplex PCR. One-step reverse transcription and amplification started from approximately 100-400 ng of tissue mRNA or PBMC total RNA. Via MiXCR, TCRdb re-called the multiplex PCR reads, giving one row per CDR3 protein. Found here are about 140,000 distinct CDR3 sequences, 35% to 50% of them singletons; the top ten hold about a fifth. Comment on this clonotype: The antigen remains unidentified. A much more abundant neighbour one base away suggests this may be a read error.

Study conclusions and caveats: Non-neoplastic patients had below-expected tissue-blood divergence, while all gliomas exceeded expectation.

The sample comprised glioma tissue, nonneoplastic brain tissue, or PBMCs (not recorded which). This sequence joins TRBV27 and TRBJ2-1; TRBD1 is a possible D gene (6 bases). The receptor's source is a human donor with low-grade glioma or glioblastoma, undergoing nonglioma brain surgery, or in good health (not recorded which). The CDR3 loop is CASSIRDTSYEQFF. The CDR3 nucleotides read TGTGCCAGCAGTATCCGGGACACCTCCTACGAGCAGTTCTTC.